This T cell receptor beta chain was captured by sequencing in a study of control samples from healthy donors and cancer patients. Only in-frame clones appear in the TCRdb table, and some are missing; sequencing was by immunoSEQ multiplex PCR. The sample has about 140,000 clones, over 85% seen once; the top ten hold around 11%. The TCR comes from a young man in good health. The material sequenced was blood.

The CDR3 is CASSSRTSGYNEQFF. In DNA form, the CDR3 reads TGCGCCAGCAGCTCTCGGACTAGCGGATACAATGAGCAGTTCTTC. J is TRBJ2-1 and V is TRBV5-1; TRBD2 agrees at 10 bases. J lost 4 bases, V lost 3 bases, and 4 bases had no gene match. The CDR3 consists of 15 residues. In germline, CDR1 is SGHRS, CDR2 YFSETQ. The full variable domain, rest sourced from reference TRBV5-1 and TRBJ2-1, is KAGVTQTPRYLIKTRGQQVTLSCSPISGHRSVSWYQQTPGQGLQFLFEYFSETQRNKGNFPGRFSGRQFSNSRSEMNVSTLELGDSALYLCASSSRTSGYNEQFFGPGTRLTVL.